This T cell receptor (beta chain) was observed in a study of blood T cell repertoires in COVID-19. As processed by the authors: Amplifying reference gene primers gave estimates of nucleated cell counts. Clones were sequenced by immunoSEQ multiplex PCR, and TCRdb holds only the in-frame ones, with some missing. Clone size and V and J calls were adopted from that table, with D and trimming inferred from the DNA. The data show 180,000 or so clones, with approximately 85% seen just once and around 6% held by the top ten. Participant ages covered roughly 18 to 89 years across about 25 US areas. This clonotype originated in a man between 35 and 55 years old with acute COVID-19. Sequenced input: PBMCs or T cells enriched from blood (not recorded which).

The CDR3 nucleotides read TGTGCCAGCAGCTCGTCGGGGGGTACAGATACGCAGTATTTT. Protein product: CASSSSGGTDTQYF. The chain has TRBV7-3 and TRBJ2-3, with TRBD2 identical over 7 bases. V gave up 4 bases and J gave up 3 bases; unmatched junction bases: 4. Germline V gene sequence: CDR1 SGHTA, CDR2 FQGTGA. CDR3 length: 14 amino acids.